What follows are 29 T cell receptor beta chains derived from one specimen sequenced in a study of blood T cell repertoires in COVID-19. TCRdb's table, derived via immunoSEQ multiplex PCR, lists solely in-frame clones and lacks some. Altogether some 130,000 clones are present, around four fifths being singletons, with the ten largest covering roughly 9.7%. Sequenced sample: peripheral blood. These receptors were obtained from a man aged 55-75 years who had recovered from COVID-19.

V is TRBV30 and J is TRBJ1-1; D gene unclear. The V gene's germline CDR1 is GTSNPN and CDR2 SVGIG (reference sequence). The CDR3 totals 13 residues. V was clipped by 6 bases and J by 0 bases, with 11 bases between them. For the CDR3, the DNA is TGTGCCTGCACGAGGGTCATGAACACTGAAGCTTTCTTT. It specifies CACTRVMNTEAFF.

The chain carries TRBV19 and TRBJ2-5; TRBD1 matches at 11 bases. This CDR3 has 16 residues. Germline V gene lookup returns CDR1 LNHDA and CDR2 SQIVND (reference sequence). After removal of 5 bases from V and 5 bases from J, the junction contained 10 bases not matched to a gene. This CDR3 is CASSQLPGQGVETQYF. The CDR3 nucleotides are TGTGCCAGTAGTCAACTTCCGGGACAGGGGGTGGAGACCCAGTACTTC.

The gene calls are TRBV7-8 and TRBJ2-1; TRBD2 matches at 9 bases. The CDR3 spans 16 residues. CDR1 is SGHVS and CDR2 is FQNEAQ in the germline V gene. With 4 bases clipped from V and 4 bases from J, the junction kept 8 bases outside the gene matches. In nucleotides, the CDR3 is TGTGCCAGCAGCTCCTCCCTAGCGGGGCTTTACAATGAGCAGTTCTTC. Amino acid sequence: CASSSSLAGLYNEQFF. The variable domain in full, with the rest retrieved from reference TRBV7-8 and TRBJ2-1, is GAGVSQSPRYKVAKRGQDVALRCDPISGHVSLFWYQQALGQGPEFLTYFQNEAQLDKSGLPSDRFFAERPEGSVSTLKIQRTQQEDSAVYLCASSSSLAGLYNEQFFGPGTRLTVL.

This chain uses TRBV11-2 with TRBJ2-5; possible D gene TRBD2, 5 bases. This CDR3 is 15 amino acids long. Germline CDR1 SGHAT, CDR2 FQNNGV. Trimming stripped 5 bases from V and 4 bases from J, with 17 bases between. Here the CDR3 reads CASSGDLASSETQYF. DNA of the CDR3: TGTGCCAGCAGCGGGGATCTAGCTTCCTCAGAGACCCAGTACTTC. Full variable domain (remainder filled in from reference TRBV11-2 and TRBJ2-5): EAGVAQSPRYKIIEKRQSVAFWCNPISGHATLYWYQQILGQGPKLLIQFQNNGVVDDSQLPKDRFSAERLKGVDSTLKIQPAKLEDSAVYLCASSGDLASSETQYFGPGTRLLVL.

V and J are TRBV27 and TRBJ2-2; maybe TRBD1 (7 bases). Germline CDR1 MNHEY, CDR2 SMNVEV (reference sequence). The CDR3 is made up of 16 amino acids. Trimming removed 8 bases from V and 3 bases from J, with 19 bases in between. The CDR3 here is CASGDRDGSHTGELFF. In DNA, the CDR3 is TGTGCCAGCGGCGACAGGGACGGGAGCCACACCGGGGAGCTGTTTTTT.

Points on this clone: Additional DNA sequences in this sample encode the identical CDR3. V and J are TRBV19 and TRBJ1-5; D unresolved. Germline CDR1 reads LNHDA; CDR2 reads SQIVND (reference sequence). The CDR3 covers 15 residues. Between the trimmed V and J ends, which lost 2 bases and 0 bases, there was a span of 8 bases. CDR3 loop: CASSISPYSNQPQHF. The CDR3 DNA reads as TGTGCCAGTAGTATATCCCCTTATAGCAATCAGCCCCAGCATTTT.

This sequence joins TRBV28 and TRBJ2-7; 7 positions match TRBD2. The germline gives CDR1 MDHEN, CDR2 SYDVKM. The CDR3 covers 18 residues. V shed 3 bases and J 1 base; nucleotides not matched to a gene: 15. The CDR3 DNA follows: TGTGCCAGCAGTTTGCCCCCTGGGGGGGAGGGCCCATCCTACGAGCAGTACTTC. Protein sequence: CASSLPPGGEGPSYEQYF.

V usage is TRBV7-3 and J usage is TRBJ2-5; D perhaps matches TRBD1 (6 bases). With 5 bases removed from V and 4 bases from J, the gap between germline ends came to 14 bases. Germline lookup yields CDR1 SGHTA and CDR2 FQGTGA. This CDR3 comprises 14 residues. DNA for the CDR3: TGTGCCAGCAGCCCGAACAGGGTCGGAGAGACCCAGTACTTC. Its protein is CASSPNRVGETQYF.

V usage is TRBV28 and J usage is TRBJ1-1; D remains ambiguous. Germline V gene data show CDR1 as MDHEN and CDR2 as SYDVKM. Trimming removed 4 bases from V and 1 base from J, with 16 bases in between. The CDR3 totals 16 residues. The CDR3 DNA follows: TGTGCCAGCAGTTCCCCTTTGTTGCGGGAGAACACTGAAGCTTTCTTT. Residues: CASSSPLLRENTEAFF. The whole variable domain, remainder taken from reference TRBV28 and TRBJ1-1, is DVKVTQSSRYLVKRTGEKVFLECVQDMDHENMFWYRQDPGLGLRLIYFSYDVKMKEKGDIPEGYSVSREKKERFSLILESASTNQTSMYLCASSSPLLRENTEAFFGQGTRLTVV.

The chain couples TRBV19 to TRBJ2-5, with 7 nucleotides matching TRBD2. CDR3 length: 14 residues. Germline V lookup: CDR1 LNHDA, CDR2 SQIVND (reference sequence). V lost 2 bases to trimming and J lost 5 bases; unmatched junction nucleotides: 5. The CDR3 DNA is TGTGCCAGTAGTATAATGGGAGGGGTTGAGACCCAGTACTTC. Its protein is CASSIMGGVETQYF.

Comment on this clone: One junction end does not reproduce the germline sequence, and a read error may be involved. V usage is TRBV5-1 and J usage is TRBJ2-5; tentatively, D is TRBD2 (7 bases). This CDR3 has 16 residues. The germline CDR1 and CDR2 sequences are SGHRS and YFSETQ. The CDR3 sequence is CPSSLGEGGLQETQYF. CDR3 sequence (DNA): TGCCCCAGCAGCTTGGGGGAGGGGGGCTTGCAAGAGACCCAGTACTTC. The full variable domain, its missing parts supplied by reference TRBV5-1 and TRBJ2-5, is KAGVTQTPRYLIKTRGQQVTLSCSPISGHRSVSWYQQTPGQGLQFLFEYFSETQRNKGNFPGRFSGRQFSNSRSEMNVSTLELGDSALYLCPSSLGEGGLQETQYFGPGTRLLVL.

This rearrangement joins TRBV7-9 to TRBJ2-1; D is possibly TRBD2 (6 bases). This CDR3 has 14 amino acids. Trimming stripped 0 bases from V and 5 bases from J, with 8 bases between. Germline CDR1 SEHNR, CDR2 FQNEAQ (reference sequence). Written as DNA, the CDR3 is TGTGCCAGCAGCTTAGCAGGAGGGGACAATGAGCAGTTCTTC. Amino acid sequence: CASSLAGGDNEQFF.

The chain combines TRBV5-1 with TRBJ2-3, with TRBD2 matching 7 bases. There are 12 residues in the CDR3. The J segment lost 15 bases and the V segment lost 4 bases, leaving 11 bases of the junction unmatched. The germline V gene encodes CDR1 SGHRS and CDR2 YFSETQ. CDR3 nucleotides: TGCGCCAGCAGCGGCGGACTAGGTATAAGTTATTTT. Translating gives CASSGGLGISYF.

The rearrangement uses TRBV19 and TRBJ2-1, with 7 positions matching TRBD1. Germline CDR1 LNHDA, CDR2 SQIVND (reference sequence). The CDR3 runs to 16 residues. Trimming removed 5 bases from V and 4 bases from J; junction bases left unmatched: 11. For the CDR3, the DNA is TGTGCCAGTAGTCCCGGACAGGTGATTTCTTACAATGAGCAGTTCTTC. This gives the protein CASSPGQVISYNEQFF.

V is TRBV6-5 and J is TRBJ2-1, with 9 bases fitting TRBD2. V dropped 2 bases and J dropped 2; count of bases not matched to a gene: 1. The germline gives CDR1 MNHEY, CDR2 SVGAGI. The CDR3 runs to 15 residues. CDR3 nucleotide sequence: TGTGCCAGCAGTTACGCGGGAGGGGCCTACAATGAGCAGTTCTTC. Residues: CASSYAGGAYNEQFF.

The chain has TRBV5-1 and TRBJ2-7; 10 positions agree with TRBD2. CDR3 length: 15 amino acids. Germline V CDR1 and CDR2: SGHRS, YFSETQ. The junction had 1 base not matched to a gene; V was cut back by 0 bases and J by 1 base. CDR3 sequence: CASSLGTSGSYEQYF. For the CDR3, the DNA is TGCGCCAGCAGCTTGGGGACTAGCGGATCCTACGAGCAGTACTTC.

The chain uses TRBV14 and TRBJ2-2, with 7 nucleotides matching TRBD2. This CDR3 has 16 residues. V lost 0 bases to trimming and J lost 1 base; unmatched junction nucleotides: 2. CDR1 is SGHDN and CDR2 is FVKESK in the germline V gene. The CDR3: CASSQDLAENTGELFF. The CDR3, as DNA: TGTGCCAGCAGCCAAGACCTAGCGGAGAACACCGGGGAGCTGTTTTTT.

The chain uses TRBV10-3 and TRBJ1-2, with TRBD1 matching 9 bases. In germline, CDR1 is ENHRY, CDR2 SYGVKD. V lost 6 bases and J lost 4; bases outside the gene matches: 6. This CDR3 contains 14 residues. CDR3 amino acids: CAISTGTGSYGYTF. The DNA of the CDR3 is TGTGCCATCAGCACCGGGACAGGGTCCTATGGCTACACCTTC.

V gene TRBV3-1 (or the pseudogene TRBV3-2) combines with J gene TRBJ1-4, with 12 positions matching TRBD1. CDR1 and CDR2 (germline): LGHDT, YNNKEL (reference sequence). This CDR3 has 18 amino acids. V lost 5 bases and J lost 7; bases outside the gene matches: 14. This CDR3 reads CASSLSGTGGLVTEKLFF. CDR3 bases: TGTGCCAGCAGCTTATCCGGGACAGGGGGCTTGGTAACTGAAAAACTGTTTTTT.

The rearrangement joins TRBV3-1 (or the pseudogene TRBV3-2) to TRBJ2-1; possibly TRBD1 for D (5 bases). The germline gives CDR1 LGHDT, CDR2 YNNKEL (reference sequence). The CDR3 is made up of 15 amino acids. V was shortened by 4 bases and J by 0 bases, with 10 bases between the two germline ends. The CDR3 is CASSPGRSSYNEQFF. CDR3 nucleotide sequence: TGTGCCAGCAGCCCAGGGCGTAGCTCCTACAATGAGCAGTTCTTC.

The V and J genes are TRBV19 and TRBJ1-3; D is uncertain. The CDR3 sequence is 13 residues long. CDR1 is LNHDA, CDR2 SQIVND, per germline (reference sequence). Trimming cost V 9 bases and J 0 bases, with 9 bases left between them. The CDR3 reads CASHQYSGNTIYF. The DNA for the CDR3 is TGTGCCAGCCATCAGTACTCTGGAAACACCATATATTTT.

This clone occurred a few times. The V and J genes are TRBV7-2 and TRBJ2-7; the match to TRBD2 covers 7 bases. Germline CDR1 SGHTA, CDR2 FQGNSA. V trimming: 3 bases; J trimming: 3 bases; junction bases outside the gene matches: 5. The CDR3 spans 14 residues. CDR3 coding DNA: TGTGCCAGCAGCTTGGGTCTAGCGGACTACGAGCAGTACTTC. Its protein is CASSLGLADYEQYF.

The chain employs TRBV6-6 and TRBJ1-2; D may be TRBD1 (5 bases). Germline-derived CDR1 and CDR2 are MNHNY and SVGAGI (reference sequence). This CDR3 comprises 14 residues. Trimming took 4 bases from V and 8 from J, leaving 17 bases between them. As DNA, the CDR3 is TGTGCCAGCAGTTTCAGTAGGACAAATGGGGGCTACACCTTC. It codes for CASSFSRTNGGYTF.

The J gene is TRBJ1-3, the V gene TRBV10-3, with D possibly TRBD1 on 6 matching bases. From germline, CDR1 is ENHRY and CDR2 SYGVKD. V dropped 7 bases and J dropped 4 bases, with 11 bases sitting between them. The CDR3 sequence is 13 residues long. The CDR3: CAIKGGPGNTIYF. The DNA for the CDR3 is TGTGCCATCAAGGGGGGGCCAGGAAACACCATATATTTT.

This chain links TRBV30 with TRBJ1-2, with D possibly matching TRBD1 (5 bases). Trimming removed 1 base at V and 6 bases at J, with 15 bases between. Germline V gene data show CDR1 as GTSNPN and CDR2 as SVGIG (reference sequence). The CDR3 loop spans 14 amino acids. The CDR3 region is CAWSERRGGHGYTF. For the CDR3, the DNA is TGTGCCTGGAGTGAGCGACGGGGGGGTCATGGCTACACCTTC.

The chain carries TRBV7-3 and TRBJ2-3; 9 bases match TRBD2. This CDR3 spans 15 amino acids. Trimming at V came to 8 bases and at J to 2 bases, leaving 8 bases not matched to a gene. CDR1 and CDR2 (germline): SGHTA, FQGTGA. The CDR3 reads CASSRLAAITDTQYF. The DNA of the CDR3 is TGTGCCAGCTCGAGACTAGCGGCCATCACAGATACGCAGTATTTT.

CDR3 DNA sequence: TGTGCCAGCAGTTACGCCCCCTGGGGCGGGGCCAACGTCCTGACTTTC. Protein: CASSYAPWGGANVLTF. V is TRBV6-5 and J is TRBJ2-6; D may be TRBD1 (5 bases). CDR3 size: 16 residues. Trimming removed 2 bases from V and 4 bases from J, with 12 bases in between. Germline V gene data show CDR1 as MNHEY and CDR2 as SVGAGI.

In this sample, this clone turned up a few times. J is TRBJ2-5 and V is TRBV30; weak D call: TRBD1 (5 bases). The V end was cut by 3 bases, the J end by 3 bases, with 11 bases between. The CDR3 consists of 13 residues. Germline values: CDR1 GTSNPN, CDR2 SVGIG (reference sequence). DNA for the CDR3: TGTGCCTGGAGCCGGCAGGGCAAAGAGACCCAGTACTTC. Translated, it gives CAWSRQGKETQYF.

The gene calls are TRBV14 and TRBJ2-3; no definite D call. Trimming took 1 base from V and 3 from J, leaving 5 bases between them. CDR1 is SGHDN, CDR2 FVKESK, per germline. The CDR3 consists of 13 residues. The CDR3 coding sequence is TGTGCCAGCAGCCAAGGGGCAACAGATACGCAGTATTTT. Translating gives CASSQGATDTQYF.